The 17 T cell receptor beta chains in this list originate from one sample, sequenced in a study of CXCR3-negative and CXCR3-positive naive CD8 T cells. The authors prepared UMI-labeled TRB cDNA libraries by 5' RACE. Following a re-call of the 5' RACE reads, TCRdb has one entry per CDR3 protein and lacks DNA. The table lists approximately 100,000 distinct CDR3 sequences. Sequencing was performed on naive CXCR3- CD8+ T cells from blood. Subset of the sample: CD45RO-CCR7+CD27+CD95- naive CD8+ T cells lacking CXCR3 (TNR3-). Every receptor here comes from a human donor in good health. Some clones in this sample may be carry-over from other donors' samples.

The chain recombines TRBV27 with TRBJ2-7. Germline-derived CDR1 and CDR2 are MNHEY and SMNVEV (reference sequence). This CDR3 has 12 residues. The CDR3 here is CASSLNSYEQYF.

The chain links TRBV5-1 to TRBJ2-5; absent DNA, TCRdb's TRBD1 call cannot be checked. CDR3 size: 16 residues. From germline, CDR1 is SGHRS and CDR2 YFSETQ. CDR3: CASSLVETGIQETQYF.

This chain uses TRBV20-1 with TRBJ2-3; TCRdb gives TRBD2 as the D gene, but with no DNA this cannot be confirmed. CDR3 length equals 14 residues. CDR1 is DFQATT, CDR2 SNEGSKA, per germline (reference sequence). The CDR3 loop reads CSARGGTNSDTQYF.

The chain joins TRBV4-1 to TRBJ2-7; TCRdb gives TRBD2 as the D gene, but with no DNA this cannot be confirmed. CDR1 is MGHRA, CDR2 YSYEKL, per germline. CDR3 length: 16 amino acids. Here the CDR3 reads CASSQENSGGAYEQYF.

The chain recombines TRBV7-9 with TRBJ2-5; TCRdb outputs TRBD1, but without DNA this stays unchecked. The CDR3 extends over 14 amino acids. CDR1 is SEHNR and CDR2 is FQNEAQ in the germline V gene (reference sequence). CDR3 residues: CASSATGVWETQYF.

The chain couples TRBV15 to TRBJ2-7. This CDR3 has 16 amino acids. CDR1 LNHNV and CDR2 YYDKDF come from the germline V gene (reference sequence). CDR3 sequence: CATSRVPGNKDYEQYF.

The CDR3 sequence is CATSRTGRPNGYTF. This chain uses TRBV15 with TRBJ1-2; with no DNA, the TCRdb D assignment of TRBD1 cannot be verified. Looked up from germline, CDR1 is LNHNV and CDR2 is YYDKDF (reference sequence). The CDR3 runs 14 residues.

The genes are TRBV7-9 and TRBJ2-1. Germline V CDR1 and CDR2: SEHNR, FQNEAQ (reference sequence). The CDR3 consists of 11 residues. The CDR3 protein is CATTLANEQFF.

The J gene is TRBJ1-2, the V gene TRBV29-1; checking the TCRdb D call of TRBD1 is not possible without DNA. Germline-derived CDR1 and CDR2 are SQVTM and ANQGSEA. This CDR3 region has 13 residues. The CDR3 sequence is CSVLVGGSYGYTF.

The chain carries TRBV7-6 and TRBJ1-6. CDR3 length: 14 residues. Germline CDR1 reads SGHVS; CDR2 reads FNYEAQ. CDR3 in amino acids: CASSLGTYNSPLHF.

The chain is built from TRBV6-5 and TRBJ2-2; TCRdb returns TRBD2, unconfirmable since there is no DNA. Germline V gene lookup returns CDR1 MNHEY and CDR2 SVGAGI. The CDR3 is made up of 15 amino acids. The CDR3: CASSSTSQNTGELIF.

This chain uses TRBV29-1 with TRBJ2-5; the TCRdb D gene call, TRBD2, has no DNA to confirm it. This CDR3 region has 14 residues. CDR1 is SQVTM, CDR2 ANQGSEA, per germline. The CDR3 spells CSAMRGGLEETQYF.

CDR3 residues: CASSHPGEGRETQYF. This chain links TRBV4-1 with TRBJ2-5; TCRdb proposes TRBD2, but this gene call is untestable without DNA. The CDR3 has 15 residues. Germline V lookup: CDR1 MGHRA, CDR2 YSYEKL.

The chain uses TRBV28 and TRBJ2-5; TCRdb selects TRBD1, and the lack of DNA leaves this call unchecked. Germline lookup yields CDR1 MDHEN and CDR2 SYDVKM. This CDR3 is built from 15 residues. CDR3 loop: CAISATDREWETQYF.

The genes are TRBV29-1 and TRBJ2-1; TCRdb's D gene call, TRBD1, goes unchecked for lack of DNA. The CDR3 sequence is 12 residues long. Germline CDR1 and CDR2: SQVTM and ANQGSEA. The CDR3 sequence: CSIGGIYNEQFF.

The V call is TRBV3-1, the J call TRBJ2-2. This CDR3 has 15 amino acids. Germline V gene data show CDR1 as LGHDT and CDR2 as YNNKEL (reference sequence). The CDR3 reads CASSQSRVDTGELFF.

The J gene is TRBJ2-7, the V gene TRBV29-1. The germline V gene encodes CDR1 SQVTM and CDR2 ANQGSEA. The CDR3 has 13 residues. The CDR3 reads CSVGAINSYEQYF.